One TCR beta chain is described in this entry. Trimming stripped 0 bases from V and 8 bases from J, with 10 bases between. This CDR3 is built from 13 residues. The germline CDR1 and CDR2 sequences are LGHDT and YNNKEL (reference sequence). The sample belongs to a study of blood T cell repertoires in COVID-19. Data came from immunoSEQ multiplex PCR; TCRdb stores just in-frame clones and leaves some out. This table has about 190,000 clones, less than 85% appearing once. Sequencing used peripheral blood. The V and J genes are TRBV3-1 (or the pseudogene TRBV3-2) and TRBJ1-2; D possibly corresponds to TRBD1 (6 bases). The origin of this receptor is a woman aged 50 to 65 with acute or convalescent COVID-19. The CDR3 DNA reads as TGTGCCAGCAGCCAAGATAACAGGGAAGGCTACACCTTC. Translating it yields CASSQDNREGYTF.